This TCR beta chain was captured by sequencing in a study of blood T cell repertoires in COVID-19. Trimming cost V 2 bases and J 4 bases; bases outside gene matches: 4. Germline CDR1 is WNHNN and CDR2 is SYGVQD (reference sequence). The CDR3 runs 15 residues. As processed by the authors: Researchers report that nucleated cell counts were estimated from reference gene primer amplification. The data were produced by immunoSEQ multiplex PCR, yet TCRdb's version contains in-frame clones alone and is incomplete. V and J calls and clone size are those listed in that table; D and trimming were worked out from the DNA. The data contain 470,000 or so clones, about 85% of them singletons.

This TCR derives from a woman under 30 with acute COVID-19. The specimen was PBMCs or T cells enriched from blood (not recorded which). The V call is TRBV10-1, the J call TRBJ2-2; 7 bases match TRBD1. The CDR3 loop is CASSEGTVGTGELFF. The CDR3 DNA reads TGCGCCAGCAGTGAGGGGACAGTGGGCACCGGGGAGCTGTTTTTT.